This T cell receptor beta chain was retrieved from a study of PD-L1 blockade in urothelial cancer. Turning to the study itself: When patients started atezolizumab in about 2014, it was given at 1,200 mg intravenously every 3 weeks. Analysis of the blood was performed 3 weeks (second dose) and 6 weeks after treatment start. Blood yielded a median of about 140,000 T cells per sample.

The CDR3 is 15 residues long. Germline loops: CDR1 SGDLS, CDR2 YYNGEE. V lost 3 bases and J lost 2; bases outside the gene matches: 5. Clones were sequenced by immunoSEQ multiplex PCR, and TCRdb holds only the in-frame ones, with some missing. The sample comprises about 95,000 clones, more than 75% of which are singletons, and 1.5% to 2% rests with the top ten. Regarding time point: pretreatment peripheral blood. Every patient provided from 1 to 8 samples, collected pretreatment and on-treatment. The clonotype originates from a man aged 55-75 years with urothelial cancer. The chain is built from TRBV9 and TRBJ1-2, with 9 bases that match TRBD1. This material consisted of PBMCs, taken around atezolizumab (anti-PD-L1) treatment. The CDR3 protein is CASSDRTGVNYGYTF. The CDR3 region has the DNA TGTGCCAGCAGCGACAGGACAGGGGTCAACTATGGCTACACCTTC.